Here is one TCR beta chain with its context. No antigen is known for it. CD4+ cell separation produced CD45RA+ naive and CD45RA-negative memory subsets. The CDR3 consists of 16 residues. Germline assignment: CDR1 SGDLS and CDR2 YYNGEE. Trimming removed 4 bases at V and 0 bases at J, with 13 bases between. These data belong to a study of shared clonotypes between healthy human individuals. General study results and limits: Relative to their counterparts shared across all four donors, non-shared clonotypes exhibited diminished generation probabilities.

Replicate sorted-subset PCRs were loaded with around 0.2 ug DNA, tens of thousands of T cell genomes. Sequencing was performed with immunoSEQ multiplex PCR; in TCRdb, only in-frame clones are kept and a portion is missing. This sample has about 1 million clones; roughly 80% occur once, and the top ten carry less than 1.5%. V and J are TRBV9 and TRBJ2-2, with D possibly being TRBD1 or TRBD2 (5 bases each). This clonotype was sampled from a man younger than 35 in good health. Sequencing was performed on memory CD4+ T cells sorted from blood. Subset denoted: CD45RA-negative fraction. The CDR3: CASSSSGGTNTGELFF. DNA for the CDR3: TGTGCCAGCAGCTCTAGTGGGGGAACGAACACCGGGGAGCTGTTTTTT.